The rows below give T cell receptor beta chains drawn from one sample of a study of identical twins. One entry per CDR3 protein, called by TCRdb with MiXCR from the 5' RACE reads. Of 700,000 to 950,000 distinct CDR3 sequences in the sample, roughly an eighth were seen once. The same specimen was also included in a second study, on yellow fever vaccine responses in identical twins.

Specimen: PBMCs. These receptors originate from a young woman in good health. The CDR3 runs from the conserved cysteine through the conserved F or W. The D gene is left open where the match is weak. Only part of the rows carry a size: once, few, many, or a class if the clone is expanded.

TGTGCCAGCAGCTTTAGGGACAGGGGGTACACTGAAGCTTTCTTT	CASSFRDRGYTEAFF	TRBJ1-1	TRBV13	-	TRBD1
TGTGCCAGCAGTTTCGAACTGGGCACCGGGGAGCTGTTTTTT	CASSFELGTGELFF	TRBJ2-2	TRBV5-6	-	-
TGCAGTGCTAGAGTAGTAGAAACGGGCACAGATACGCAGTATTTT	CSARVVETGTDTQYF	TRBJ2-3	TRBV20-1	-	-
TGTGCCAGCGGGAAGCCCCGAGCAGGGCTCACAGATACGCAGTATTTT	CASGKPRAGLTDTQYF	TRBJ2-3	TRBV2	few	-
TGTGCCATCACCCAAGGGGATCGGCGGGATAGCAATCAGCCCCAGCATTTT	CAITQGDRRDSNQPQHF	TRBJ1-5	TRBV10-3	many	-
TGTGCCAGTAGTTCCGGGACTTACAGCTCCTACGAGCAGTACTTC	CASSSGTYSSYEQYF	TRBJ2-7	TRBV19	-	-
TGTGCCACCAGTGATGTGACAGGGGATACCGGGGAGCTGTTTTTT	CATSDVTGDTGELFF	TRBJ2-2	TRBV24-1	few	TRBD1
TGTGCCAGCAGCCCCAGTCAAGCCCCGCTCCAAGAGACCCAGTACTTC	CASSPSQAPLQETQYF	TRBJ2-5	TRBV7-9	few	-
TGTGCCAGCAGCTCGACAGGGGTTAACAATGAGCAGTTCTTC	CASSSTGVNNEQFF	TRBJ2-1	TRBV3-1	-	TRBD1
TGCGCCAGCAGCTTCACAGGGGGCTCGACTGAAACTTTCTTT	CASSFTGGSTETFF	TRBJ1-1	TRBV5-1	few	TRBD1
TGTGCCACCAGCGGGAGCCTAGGGACAGGCGAGACCCAGTACTTC	CATSGSLGTGETQYF	TRBJ2-5	TRBV15	-	TRBD1
TGTGCCAGCTCACCAGTAGGGACAGGCGTTAACACTGAAGCTTTCTTT	CASSPVGTGVNTEAFF	TRBJ1-1	TRBV18	-	TRBD1
TGTGCCAGCAGCCCAGGAATAGGGGTGACTAATGAAAAACTGTTTTTT	CASSPGIGVTNEKLFF	TRBJ1-4	TRBV7-2	few	-
TGTGCCAGTAGCGAACGTCCCGGGACAGTCACCGGGGAGCTGTTTTTT	CASSERPGTVTGELFF	TRBJ2-2	TRBV19	few	TRBD1
TGCAGTGCTAGAGATCCGACAGAGAACACCGGGGAGCTGTTTTTT	CSARDPTENTGELFF	TRBJ2-2	TRBV20-1	-	-
TGTGCCAGCAGTTTGGAGCAGGGGATTCAGCCCCAGCATTTT	CASSLEQGIQPQHF	TRBJ1-5	TRBV12-3/TRBV12-4	-	-
TGTGCCACCAGCAGAGATCTGGTAGCGGGAGCGGTTGAGCAGTTCTTC	CATSRDLVAGAVEQFF	TRBJ2-1	TRBV15	few	TRBD2
TGTGCCAGCAGCACACTAGCGGGAACCTACAATGAGCAGTTCTTC	CASSTLAGTYNEQFF	TRBJ2-1	TRBV14	many	TRBD2
TGTGCCAGCAGCTTAGGACGTCCCGGGACAGGGAACTACAATGAGCAGTTCTTC	CASSLGRPGTGNYNEQFF	TRBJ2-1	TRBV11-2	-	TRBD1
TGTGCCAGCAGCTTAACCGGGGCCCGAAATGAGCAGTTCTTC	CASSLTGARNEQFF	TRBJ2-1	TRBV7-3	many	-
TGCGCCAGCAGGAAAGCTGTGGCGGGCCCCTACGAGCAGTACTTC	CASRKAVAGPYEQYF	TRBJ2-7	TRBV5-1	many	-
TGTGCCAGCAGTGCCCGGGACAGGGCGGGGGCCAACGTCCTGACTTTC	CASSARDRAGANVLTF	TRBJ2-6	TRBV28	-	TRBD1
TGTGCCAGCAGAACCATCGGGACAAGCACAGATACGCAGTATTTT	CASRTIGTSTDTQYF	TRBJ2-3	TRBV12-3/TRBV12-4	many	-
TGTGCCAGCAGCCCTGCGGGGACAGCAAACTACGAGCAGTACTTC	CASSPAGTANYEQYF	TRBJ2-7	TRBV7-9	few	-
TGCGCCAGCAGCTTGGCTAGCGGGGGCTTCAACAATGAGCAGTTCTTC	CASSLASGGFNNEQFF	TRBJ2-1	TRBV5-1	-	TRBD2
TGTGCCAGCAGACCGACAGGGAAGGAGCAAGAGACCCAGTACTTC	CASRPTGKEQETQYF	TRBJ2-5	TRBV6-1	-	TRBD1
TGTGCCAGCAGCCCGCCCAGAGCGGAAAGCTCCTACAATGAGCAGTTCTTC	CASSPPRAESSYNEQFF	TRBJ2-1	TRBV12-3/TRBV12-4	few	-
TGTGCCAGCAGTTTAGTACAGGCCGGGGAGCTGTTTTTT	CASSLVQAGELFF	TRBJ2-2	TRBV28	few	-
TGTGCCAGCAGCTCTTGGAGATGGACCCGGATCATTCAGTACTTC	CASSSWRWTRIIQYF	TRBJ2-4	TRBV12-1	-	-
TGTGCCACCCTGATAGGGAACACTGAAGCTTTCTTT	CATLIGNTEAFF	TRBJ1-1	TRBV6-5	few	-
TGTGCCAGCAGTCAAGACCCAGGGGTCGAGCAGTACTTC	CASSQDPGVEQYF	TRBJ2-7	TRBV6-1	many	-
TGTGCCAGCAGCAATAAGGGGCCTAGCGGTACAGATACGCAGTATTTT	CASSNKGPSGTDTQYF	TRBJ2-3	TRBV7-3	-	TRBD2
TGTGCCAGCACGACCCGTAGGCAGTACAGTTCGAGGGCCGGGTTCTTC	CASTTRRQYSSRAGFF	TRBJ2-1	TRBV12-3/TRBV12-4	few	-
TGTGCCAGCAGCTTGGGACCGGCGACCCAGTACTTC	CASSLGPATQYF	TRBJ2-5	TRBV28	few	-
TGCAGCGCCACATTGGGCCAAGAGACCCAGTACTTC	CSATLGQETQYF	TRBJ2-5	TRBV29-1	-	-
TGTGCCAGCAGCCAACCTCGGACTAGCGGCCCCCAAGAGACCCAGTACTTC	CASSQPRTSGPQETQYF	TRBJ2-5	TRBV3-1	-	TRBD2
TGTGCCAGCAGTGGGGCTTGGGAGACCCAGTACTTC	CASSGAWETQYF	TRBJ2-5	TRBV12-3/TRBV12-4	-	-
TGTGCCAGCAGCGTAGCTCTGACAGGGGTCGAGCAGTACTTC	CASSVALTGVEQYF	TRBJ2-7	TRBV9	-	TRBD1
TGTGCCAGCAGTTCCAGGGGCAGCCTTAGCACAGATACGCAGTATTTT	CASSSRGSLSTDTQYF	TRBJ2-3	TRBV27	-	-
TGTGCCAGCACCCGAGGGGCAGGGAATTACAATGAGCAGTTCTTC	CASTRGAGNYNEQFF	TRBJ2-1	TRBV28	-	-
TGCGCCAGCAGCCCAATAGGGATGGACCGGGCTTCCCGCGGGCAGTATTTT	CASSPIGMDRASRGQYF	TRBJ2-3	TRBV4-1	many	-
TGCAGTGCTAGCCCAACAGGGGGGACTGAGGGGTATGGCTACACCTTC	CSASPTGGTEGYGYTF	TRBJ1-2	TRBV20-1	-	TRBD1
TGCGCCAGCAGACCAGGGACTAGCGGGGGGAATGAGCAGTTCTTC	CASRPGTSGGNEQFF	TRBJ2-1	TRBV5-1	few	TRBD2
TGTGCCAGCAGTGAATCAGGACTCAACACCGGGGAGCTGTTTTTT	CASSESGLNTGELFF	TRBJ2-2	TRBV2	few	-
TGTGCCAGCAGCCAAGGGGTGAACACAGATACGCAGTATTTT	CASSQGVNTDTQYF	TRBJ2-3	TRBV14	-	-
TGCAGTGCTAGAGTAGGGCCGACAGATACGCAGTATTTT	CSARVGPTDTQYF	TRBJ2-3	TRBV20-1	few	-
TGTGCCAGCAGCTCTCGTAGCGGGGGGTACAATGAGCAGTTCTTC	CASSSRSGGYNEQFF	TRBJ2-1	TRBV7-8	-	TRBD2
TGTGCCAGCAGCTCCATGCGAATGACATGGGGCACAGATACGCAGTATTTT	CASSSMRMTWGTDTQYF	TRBJ2-3	TRBV11-2	-	-
TGCAGTGCTAAGGCTAGCGCGGAGACCCAGTACTTC	CSAKASAETQYF	TRBJ2-5	TRBV20-1	-	-
TGCAGTGCTAGATTAGGAACTAGCGGACAAGAGACCCAGTACTTC	CSARLGTSGQETQYF	TRBJ2-5	TRBV20-1	-	TRBD2
TGCGCCAGCAGCTTGGTTTGGGGCGGGGAGCTGTTTTTT	CASSLVWGGELFF	TRBJ2-2	TRBV5-1	few	-
TGCAGCGTTGAAGAATTCTCTAGCGGTACTAGCACAGATACGCAGTATTTT	CSVEEFSSGTSTDTQYF	TRBJ2-3	TRBV29-1	-	TRBD2
TGTGCCAGCAGTTATCGGACTAGCGGGAGTATCCCTCAGCAGTTCTTC	CASSYRTSGSIPQQFF	TRBJ2-1	TRBV12-3/TRBV12-4	few	TRBD2
TGTGCCAGCAGCTTAGTAAGCGGGAGCGCCGGGGAGCTGTTTTTT	CASSLVSGSAGELFF	TRBJ2-2	TRBV7-9	-	TRBD2
TGTGCCAGCAGCCCGTTGAGGCGGGAGCAGTACTTC	CASSPLRREQYF	TRBJ2-7	TRBV12-3/TRBV12-4	-	-
TGTGCCACCAGCCGGGGACAGCCTATGAACACTGAAGCTTTCTTT	CATSRGQPMNTEAFF	TRBJ1-1	TRBV15	many	TRBD1
TGTGCCAGCAGCCAAGATCCCAGCGCCTCCGGGGAGCTGTTTTTT	CASSQDPSASGELFF	TRBJ2-2	TRBV4-2	-	-
TGTGCCAGCAGTGAAAGCCCTGGGACTGAAGCTTTCTTT	CASSESPGTEAFF	TRBJ1-1	TRBV2	-	-
TGTGCCAGCCCCTGGGGCCCTAAGCGGGAGTTCGATGAGCAGTTCTTC	CASPWGPKREFDEQFF	TRBJ2-1	TRBV7-9	few	TRBD2
TGTGCCAGCAGCTTAGGGACAGGGGGCGCCGGCGGGGAGCTGTTTTTT	CASSLGTGGAGGELFF	TRBJ2-2	TRBV7-6	-	TRBD1